These T cell receptor beta chains were read from a single sample in a study of blood T cell repertoires in COVID-19. Sequencing used immunoSEQ multiplex PCR; TCRdb keeps in-frame clones, though not all of them. Of about 64,000 clones listed, roughly 88% are singletons. The sequenced sample consisted of peripheral blood. The source of these receptors is a man between 65 and 79 years old with acute or convalescent COVID-19. CDR3s include the opening cysteine and the closing phenylalanine or tryptophan. The order of the fields is J gene, D gene, clone size, CDR3 length, V gene, CDR3 protein, CDR3 DNA. The D gene is left open where the match is weak. Some rows have no size entry. The others give once, few or many, or a class for an expanded clone.

>TRBJ1-1|.|.|11|TRBV2
CASRETGYAFF
TGTGCCAGCAGGGAAACAGGGTACGCTTTCTTT
>TRBJ2-1|.|.|16|TRBV19
CASSIEWGSSYNEQFF
TGTGCCAGTAGTATAGAATGGGGCAGCTCCTACAATGAGCAGTTCTTC
>TRBJ1-5|.|.|16|TRBV19
CASSMDRPRLNQPQHF
TGTGCCAGTAGTATGGACAGACCCCGCCTCAATCAGCCCCAGCATTTT
>TRBJ1-6|.|few|15|TRBV4-1
CASSQDAAGRPGLHF
TGCGCCAGCAGCCAAGATGCAGCAGGCCGGCCGGGGCTCCACTTT
>TRBJ1-6|TRBD1|.|15|TRBV5-1
CASSTEGTGYSPLHF
TGCGCCAGCAGCACGGAGGGGACAGGGTACTCACCCCTCCACTTT
>TRBJ2-7|TRBD1|.|15|TRBV5-1
CASSLGGQGRSEQYF
TGCGCCAGCAGCCTCGGAGGACAGGGGAGAAGCGAGCAGTACTTC
>TRBJ2-5|.|.|15|TRBV6-2/TRBV6-3
CASSFPRQYVETQYF
TGTGCCAGCAGTTTCCCCCGACAGTACGTAGAGACCCAGTACTTC
>TRBJ1-2|.|.|14|TRBV14
CASSQVMGLYGYTF
TGTGCCAGCAGCCAAGTTATGGGGCTCTATGGCTACACCTTC
>TRBJ1-2|TRBD1|once|13|TRBV3-1/TRBV3-2
CASRPQGALGYTF
TGTGCCAGCAGACCTCAGGGGGCACTGGGCTACACCTTC
>TRBJ2-3|TRBD2|.|14|TRBV9
CASRSGASTDTQYF
TGTGCCAGCCGAAGCGGGGCTAGCACAGATACGCAGTATTTT
>TRBJ2-1|TRBD1|.|12|TRBV29-1
CSVDADRDEQFF
TGCAGCGTTGATGCTGACAGGGACGAGCAGTTCTTC
>TRBJ1-2|.|once|13|TRBV2
CASRLGANYGYTF
TGTGCCAGCAGACTGGGAGCTAACTATGGCTACACCTTC
>TRBJ2-5|.|.|16|TRBV7-9
CASSARGRGRQETQYF
TGTGCCAGCAGCGCCCGCGGCAGGGGGAGGCAAGAGACCCAGTACTTC
>TRBJ2-1|TRBD2|.|20|TRBV4-3
CASSQGPPELAGGPSNEQFF
TGCGCCAGCAGCCAAGGGCCCCCTGAATTGGCGGGGGGGCCGAGTAATGAGCAGTTCTTC
>TRBJ1-2|TRBD1|once|17|TRBV19
CATSDGTGAIANYGYTF
TGTGCCACCTCGGACGGGACAGGTGCAATCGCTAACTATGGCTACACCTTC
>TRBJ2-1|.|.|10|TRBV29-1
CSVYYNEQFF
TGCAGCGTTTACTACAATGAGCAGTTCTTC
>TRBJ2-5|.|.|15|TRBV12-5
CASGSGGGGQETQYF
TGTGCTAGTGGATCAGGAGGGGGGGGCCAAGAGACCCAGTACTTC
>TRBJ1-1|TRBD1|few|15|TRBV14
CASSPAWTGNTEAFF
TGTGCCAGCAGCCCAGCCTGGACAGGGAACACTGAAGCTTTCTTT
>TRBJ1-4|.|.|14|TRBV12-2
CASLKGGANEKLFF
TGTGCAAGTCTAAAAGGGGGCGCGAATGAAAAACTGTTTTTT
>TRBJ2-5|TRBD2|.|17|TRBV15
CATSRVYGQGGQETQYF
TGTGCCACCAGCAGAGTTTATGGGCAGGGAGGGCAAGAGACCCAGTACTTC
>TRBJ1-2|TRBD1|.|13|TRBV5-5
CASSFQGANGYTF
TGTGCCAGCAGCTTTCAGGGGGCGAATGGCTACACCTTC
>TRBJ2-1|TRBD1|.|16|TRBV4-3
CASSYTGESAYNEQFF
TGCGCCAGCAGTTACACAGGGGAGAGCGCCTACAATGAGCAGTTCTTC
>TRBJ2-1|TRBD1|few|13|TRBV5-1
CASSRDRRDEQFF
TGCGCCAGCAGCAGGGACAGGCGAGATGAGCAGTTCTTC
>TRBJ2-2|TRBD2|.|14|TRBV5-4
CASSSGLAAGELFF
TGTGCCAGCAGCTCGGGACTAGCGGCCGGGGAGCTGTTTTTT
>TRBJ2-4|.|.|12|TRBV28
CASSLRQGKKYF
TGTGCCAGCAGTTTAAGGCAGGGGAAAAAATACTTC
>TRBJ1-1|TRBD1|.|14|TRBV6-5
CASRRGQVNTEAFF
TGTGCCAGCAGGAGGGGACAGGTGAACACTGAAGCTTTCTTT
>TRBJ2-3|TRBD2|.|17|TRBV13
CASSPRGAGGLTDTQYF
TGTGCCAGCAGCCCCCGAGGGGCGGGGGGCCTCACAGATACGCAGTATTTT
>TRBJ1-2|TRBD1|.|14|TRBV6-5
CASRDSGGAYGYTF
TGTGCCAGCAGGGACTCAGGGGGCGCCTATGGCTACACCTTC
>TRBJ2-7|TRBD1|.|15|TRBV5-6
CASSLEQGPTYEQYF
TGTGCCAGCAGCTTGGAACAGGGGCCCACCTACGAGCAGTACTTC
>TRBJ2-2|TRBD1|.|13|TRBV30
CAWTTGNTGELFF
TGTGCCTGGACGACAGGGAATACCGGGGAGCTGTTTTTT
>TRBJ1-5|.|.|16|TRBV19
CASSSPTTARNQPQHF
TGTGCCAGTAGTAGCCCTACGACAGCGAGAAATCAGCCCCAGCATTTT
>TRBJ1-1|TRBD1|.|15|TRBV9
CASSVGTGVNTEAFF
TGTGCCAGCAGCGTAGGGACAGGGGTGAACACTGAAGCTTTCTTT
>TRBJ1-3|.|once|16|TRBV7-6
CASSLVVAGNGNTIYF
TGTGCCAGCAGCTTAGTTGTGGCCGGGAATGGAAACACCATATATTTT
>TRBJ1-5|.|.|15|TRBV6-2/TRBV6-3
CASSPQRRSNQPQHF
TGTGCCAGCAGTCCCCAACGTCGGAGCAATCAGCCCCAGCATTTT
>TRBJ1-1|TRBD1|.|13|TRBV28
CASSPNRGLKAFF
TGTGCCAGCAGTCCTAACAGGGGCCTTAAAGCTTTCTTT
>TRBJ2-1|.|once|14|TRBV7-2
CASSSGRISGLQFF
TGTGCCAGCAGCTCCGGAAGAATTAGCGGACTGCAGTTCTTC
>TRBJ2-7|.|.|15|TRBV7-2
CASSKDGWSSYEQYF
TGTGCCAGCAGCAAAGACGGGTGGAGCTCCTACGAGCAGTACTTC
>TRBJ2-7|TRBD1|.|16|TRBV29-1
CSVEGTGTGRTYEQYF
TGCAGCGTTGAAGGGACCGGGACAGGGCGTACCTACGAGCAGTACTTC
>TRBJ1-1|TRBD1|.|15|TRBV3-1/TRBV3-2
CASSPWDRGNTEAFF
TGTGCCAGCAGCCCCTGGGACAGAGGTAACACTGAAGCTTTCTTT
>TRBJ1-2|TRBD1|.|15|TRBV2
CASSVEGQGAMGYTF
TGTGCCAGCAGTGTAGAAGGGCAGGGGGCCATGGGCTACACCTTC
>TRBJ2-7|TRBD2|.|14|TRBV19
CASSPSGGAYEQYF
TGTGCCAGTAGCCCAAGCGGGGGGGCCTACGAGCAGTACTTC
>TRBJ1-6|.|once|15|TRBV6-5
CASSYSNRGNSPLHF
TGTGCCAGCAGTTACTCGAACCGGGGGAATTCACCCCTCCACTTT
>TRBJ1-1|.|.|14|TRBV3-1/TRBV3-2
CASSPFTGDTEAFF
TGTGCCAGCAGCCCTTTTACCGGGGACACTGAAGCTTTCTTT
>TRBJ2-1|TRBD2|.|18|TRBV4-3
CASSQGGLAGGVYNEQFF
TGCGCCAGCAGCCAGGGGGGGCTAGCGGGGGGTGTGTACAATGAGCAGTTCTTC
>TRBJ2-1|TRBD1|.|13|TRBV4-3
CASSAKAGGEQFF
TGCGCCAGCAGCGCCAAGGCAGGGGGTGAGCAGTTCTTC
>TRBJ1-6|.|.|15|TRBV19
CASSSASSYNSPLHF
TGTGCCAGTAGTTCCGCGAGCTCCTATAATTCACCCCTCCACTTT
>TRBJ2-3|.|.|15|TRBV5-1
CASSLVTGSTDTQYF
TGCGCCAGCAGCCTCGTAACGGGGAGCACAGATACGCAGTATTTT
>TRBJ1-2|TRBD1|.|13|TRBV7-2
CASSFRGRYGYTF
TGTGCCAGCAGCTTTAGGGGGCGCTATGGCTACACCTTC
>TRBJ1-5|.|.|14|TRBV7-2
CASSSTGRNQPQHF
TGTGCCAGCAGCTCCACAGGGCGCAATCAGCCCCAGCATTTT
>TRBJ2-7|TRBD2|once|16|TRBV10-1
CASSYLAGGPAYEQYF
TGCGCCAGCAGTTATCTAGCGGGGGGGCCCGCCTACGAGCAGTACTTC
>TRBJ1-4|.|.|15|TRBV4-2
CASSQDPGFNEKLFF
TGTGCCAGCAGCCAAGATCCAGGGTTTAATGAAAAACTGTTTTTT
>TRBJ2-2|TRBD1|few|13|TRBV13
CASSQDRAGELFF
TGTGCCAGCAGCCAGGACAGGGCCGGGGAGCTGTTTTTT
>TRBJ2-6|.|.|13|TRBV19
CASHSSGANVLTF
TGTGCCAGTCATAGCTCTGGGGCCAACGTCCTGACTTTC
>TRBJ1-4|TRBD1|few|19|TRBV6-6
CASSRGSGQPLATNEKLFF
TGTGCCAGCAGTCGGGGATCGGGACAGCCCCTTGCAACTAATGAAAAACTGTTTTTT
>TRBJ2-1|.|.|15|TRBV7-3
CASSLGHSSYNEQFF
TGTGCCAGCAGTTTAGGACACAGCTCCTACAATGAGCAGTTCTTC
>TRBJ1-2|TRBD1|once|17|TRBV4-1
CASSPGTARGGNYGYTF
TGCGCCAGCAGCCCTGGGACAGCCCGGGGGGGAAACTATGGCTACACCTTC
>TRBJ2-3|TRBD1|.|13|TRBV30
CARAGQGPDTQYF
TGTGCCAGAGCCGGACAGGGCCCAGATACGCAGTATTTT
>TRBJ1-6|.|.|15|TRBV9
CASSVDAGVNSPLHF
TGTGCCAGCAGCGTAGATGCCGGGGTGAACTCACCCCTCCACTTT
>TRBJ1-5|TRBD1|once|14|TRBV19
CASSTRQGLQPQHF
TGTGCCAGTAGTACGCGACAGGGGTTACAGCCCCAGCATTTT
>TRBJ1-1|.|.|17|TRBV12-5
CASGLVAGSVLNTEAFF
TGTGCTAGTGGTTTGGTCGCAGGGTCCGTTTTGAACACTGAAGCTTTCTTT